This T cell receptor beta chain was recovered during a study of OX40 agonist ivuxolimab in advanced cancers. Whole-study context: Patients were 82.7% male with ages roughly 20 to 90, mean roughly 55. The study's findings and limits: Normalized T-cell clonal expansion was also low in a subset of nonresponders.

Sequencing used immunoSEQ multiplex PCR; TCRdb keeps in-frame clones, though not all of them. The repertoire holds some 50,000 clones, about 90% seen once, with roughly 13% in the top ten. Deletions cut 4 bases from V and 1 base from J, with 10 bases between. The length of the CDR3 is 14 residues. Germline loops: CDR1 MNHEY, CDR2 SVGAGI. With respect to this clone: Its specificity is not known.

The chain recombines TRBV6-5 with TRBJ1-1, with a tentative D call TRBD1 (6 bases). Sequenced here: CD4+ or CD8+ T cells sorted from blood, sampled in a trial of the OX40 agonist ivuxolimab. This sequence originates from an adult with an advanced solid tumor such as melanoma, head and neck, liver or kidney cancer. The CDR3 is CASSLGGPNTEAFF. As DNA, the CDR3 is TGTGCCAGCAGTTTAGGGGGGCCGAACACTGAAGCTTTCTTT.